The 28 T cell receptor beta chains below all came from one sample that was sequenced in a study of CD8 T cells in Susac syndrome. cDNA came from roughly 0.47 to 1 ug RNA primed by random hexamers. TCRdb called the immunoSEQ multiplex PCR reads again in MiXCR, with one record for every CDR3 protein. Here the sample spans 150,000 to 200,000 distinct CDR3 sequences, 91% being singletons. Material: CD4+ T cells from PBMCs. All receptors derive from a human donor with Susac syndrome.

This rearrangement joins TRBV20-1 to TRBJ2-5; D gene uncertain. This CDR3 region has 13 residues. Per the germline V gene, CDR1 is DFQATT and CDR2 is SNEGSKA (reference sequence). The ends were cut back, 0 bases at V and 4 bases at J, with 9 bases in the middle. The CDR3 DNA reads as TGCAGTGCTAGAGATTCTCTGAGAGAGACCCAGTACTTC. It specifies CSARDSLRETQYF.

This clonotype was recorded once. The chain is built from TRBV27 and TRBJ1-1; 7 positions agree with TRBD1. This CDR3 spans 17 amino acids. Trimming took 5 bases from V and 0 from J; bases not matched to a gene: 12. Germline assignment: CDR1 MNHEY and CDR2 SMNVEV (reference sequence). The CDR3 DNA follows: TGTGCCAGCAGTCTAGCCCACAGGGGCCTCATGAACACTGAAGCTTTCTTT. Protein: CASSLAHRGLMNTEAFF.

The J gene is TRBJ2-7, the V gene TRBV3-1, with D unresolved. CDR3 size: 12 residues. From germline, CDR1 is LGHDT and CDR2 YNNKEL (reference sequence). The germline V and J ends were trimmed by 1 base and 5 bases, with 6 bases remaining between them. CDR3 nucleotide sequence: TGTGCCAGCAGCCAAGTAGTCCACGAGCAGTACTTC. Translating gives CASSQVVHEQYF.

The chain carries TRBV19 and TRBJ1-1; D remains ambiguous. The CDR3 is made up of 11 amino acids. Germline CDR1 is LNHDA and CDR2 is SQIVND (reference sequence). V lost 4 bases and J 11 bases, leaving 11 bases between the germline ends. The CDR3 coding sequence is TGTGCCAGTAGTAATACTCAGCACGCTTTCTTT. It specifies CASSNTQHAFF.

The J gene is TRBJ1-2, the V gene TRBV5-1; D is undetermined. Germline V gene sequence: CDR1 SGHRS, CDR2 YFSETQ. The ends were cut back, 4 bases at V and 4 bases at J, with 11 bases in the middle. The CDR3 has 13 residues. Here the CDR3 reads CASSLTDTYGYTF. CDR3 in DNA: TGCGCCAGCAGCCTCACAGACACCTATGGCTACACCTTC.

The V gene is TRBV27, the J gene TRBJ1-5, with D perhaps matching TRBD1 (6 bases). The V end lost 0 bases, the J end lost 11 bases, and 11 bases lay between the germline ends. CDR3 length: 13 residues. Germline V gene lookup returns CDR1 MNHEY and CDR2 SMNVEV (reference sequence). CDR3 sequence (DNA): TGTGCCAGCAGTTTATCACTAAGGGGGACCCAGCATTTT. Protein sequence: CASSLSLRGTQHF.

The genes are TRBV7-9 and TRBJ1-2; D remains unclear. CDR3 size: 14 residues. Trimming took 5 bases from V and 8 from J, leaving 18 bases between them. Germline loops: CDR1 SEHNR, CDR2 FQNEAQ (reference sequence). CDR3 sequence reads: CASSPSPQAPGYTF. The CDR3 nucleotides are TGTGCCAGCAGCCCATCACCGCAGGCCCCGGGCTACACCTTC.

CDR3 protein: CASSLVVQDNEQFF. The CDR3 nucleotides read TGCGCCAGCAGCTTGGTTGTTCAGGACAATGAGCAGTTCTTC. The chain couples TRBV5-1 to TRBJ2-1; no definite D call. This CDR3 has 14 residues. Germline lookup yields CDR1 SGHRS and CDR2 YFSETQ. Trimming took off 0 bases at V and 5 bases at J, with 9 bases between the two ends.

This clonotype was found once. This chain joins TRBV7-9 and TRBJ1-1; perhaps TRBD1 as D (5 bases). In germline, CDR1 is SEHNR, CDR2 FQNEAQ (reference sequence). The CDR3 covers 12 residues. V lost 1 base and J lost 6, with 6 bases in between. DNA of the CDR3: TGTGCCAGCAGCTTAGAGGGGCCTGAAGCTTTCTTT. Translation: CASSLEGPEAFF.

This rearrangement joins TRBV19 to TRBJ2-5; D call uncertain. Germline V CDR1 and CDR2: LNHDA, SQIVND (reference sequence). V lost 6 bases and J lost 5, with 13 bases in between. There are 13 residues in the CDR3. CDR3 sequence (DNA): TGTGCCAGTAGGTCAGGTGGTGTTGAGACCCAGTACTTC. Protein product: CASRSGGVETQYF.

CDR3 nucleotide sequence: TGTGCCTGGAGACGGGGGTTCTGGACTGAAGCTTTCTTT. Protein product: CAWRRGFWTEAFF. This rearrangement joins TRBV30 to TRBJ1-1; D perhaps matches TRBD1 (5 bases). The CDR3 runs to 13 residues. The germline V gene has CDR1 GTSNPN and CDR2 SVGIG (reference sequence). Deletions cut 3 bases from V and 5 bases from J, with 13 bases between.

This clonotype was counted a single time. The CDR3: CASSYEDTQYF. In nucleotides, the CDR3 is TGTGCCAGCAGCTACGAAGATACGCAGTATTTT. The V gene is TRBV7-8, the J gene TRBJ2-3; D remains ambiguous. Germline V gives CDR1 SGHVS, CDR2 FQNEAQ. Trimming stripped 4 bases from V and 5 bases from J, with 4 bases between. CDR3 size: 11 residues.

The chain employs TRBV20-1 and TRBJ1-2; D is undetermined. This CDR3 contains 13 residues. Between the trimmed V and J ends, which lost 0 bases and 5 bases, there was a span of 10 bases. Per the germline V gene, CDR1 is DFQATT and CDR2 is SNEGSKA (reference sequence). This CDR3 is CSARDPRGYGYTF. CDR3 bases: TGCAGTGCTAGAGATCCGCGGGGATATGGCTACACCTTC.

J is TRBJ2-7 and V is TRBV7-9, with 10 bases identical to TRBD2. This CDR3 comprises 15 residues. Germline values: CDR1 SEHNR, CDR2 FQNEAQ (reference sequence). J was trimmed by 3 bases and V by 1 base; bases with no gene match: 3. The CDR3 DNA reads TGTGCCAGCAGCTTAGGTGGACTAGCGGACTACGAGCAGTACTTC. Translating it yields CASSLGGLADYEQYF.

This chain links TRBV30 with TRBJ2-3, with D unclear. This CDR3 has 13 amino acids. Germline V gives CDR1 GTSNPN, CDR2 SVGIG (reference sequence). V was cut by 3 bases and J by 5 bases, with 12 bases left in between. This CDR3 reads CAWSLEQIDTQYF. DNA for the CDR3: TGTGCCTGGAGCCTGGAGCAGATAGATACGCAGTATTTT.

This sequence joins TRBV5-1 and TRBJ1-2; no definite D call. Per the germline V gene, CDR1 is SGHRS and CDR2 is YFSETQ. This CDR3 has 13 amino acids. Trimming left V 0 bases short and J 8 bases short, with 11 bases between. CDR3 residues: CASSLEGPQGYTF. CDR3 DNA: TGCGCCAGCAGCTTGGAGGGTCCGCAGGGCTACACCTTC.

The chain recombines TRBV20-1 with TRBJ1-2, with D possibly being TRBD1 (5 bases). Trimming stripped 6 bases from V and 5 bases from J, with 16 bases between. There are 13 residues in the CDR3. Germline V gives CDR1 DFQATT, CDR2 SNEGSKA (reference sequence). Written as DNA, the CDR3 is TGCAGTGCGTCCAATACAGGCGCGTATGGCTACACCTTC. Its protein is CSASNTGAYGYTF.

This clonotype was picked up one time. J is TRBJ1-5 and V is TRBV6-1; the match to TRBD1 covers 7 bases. V shed 5 bases, J shed 0 bases, and the junction held 10 bases outside the gene matches. Germline-derived CDR1 and CDR2 are MNHNS and SASEGT. This CDR3 spans 17 amino acids. CDR3 DNA sequence: TGTGCCAGCAGTCCGGGACAGCTGTACTCTAGCAATCAGCCCCAGCATTTT. This encodes CASSPGQLYSSNQPQHF.

This clonotype was picked up one time. The chain carries TRBV5-1 and TRBJ1-1; D is uncertain. This CDR3 spans 15 amino acids. Per the germline V gene, CDR1 is SGHRS and CDR2 is YFSETQ. V shed 2 bases and J shed 1 base, with 12 bases lying between them. The CDR3 sequence is CASSFLAEANTEAFF. CDR3 nucleotide sequence: TGCGCCAGCAGCTTTTTGGCAGAAGCGAACACTGAAGCTTTCTTT.

The rearrangement links TRBV5-1 to TRBJ2-5; TRBD1 matches at 8 bases. With 3 bases clipped from V and 5 bases from J, the junction kept 9 bases outside the gene matches. CDR3 length: 15 residues. From germline, CDR1 is SGHRS and CDR2 YFSETQ. The CDR3 loop reads CASSSAPDRAETQYF. The CDR3 nucleotides are TGCGCCAGCAGCTCGGCCCCGGACAGGGCGGAGACCCAGTACTTC.

The chain couples TRBV5-1 to TRBJ2-7; no firm D call. Germline V gene sequence: CDR1 SGHRS, CDR2 YFSETQ. V dropped 0 bases and J dropped 5 bases, with 9 bases sitting between them. The CDR3 runs 13 residues. Written as DNA, the CDR3 is TGCGCCAGCAGCTTGGATGCGGCCCACGAGCAGTACTTC. As protein: CASSLDAAHEQYF.

The chain is built from TRBV6-6 and TRBJ2-3; TRBD1 matches at 10 bases. The CDR3 extends over 15 amino acids. CDR1 and CDR2 (germline): MNHNY, SVGAGI (reference sequence). J lost 4 bases, V lost 6 bases, and 7 bases had no gene match. CDR3 amino acids: CASRSGTGVADTQYF. The CDR3 DNA follows: TGTGCCAGCAGATCCGGGACAGGGGTCGCAGATACGCAGTATTTT.

The rearrangement links TRBV19 to TRBJ1-2; D unresolved. CDR3 length: 14 amino acids. Germline V CDR1 and CDR2: LNHDA, SQIVND (reference sequence). The ends were cut back, 3 bases at V and 0 bases at J, with 8 bases in the middle. The CDR3 sequence: CASSISSANYGYTF. CDR3 sequence (DNA): TGTGCCAGTAGTATTTCATCAGCTAACTATGGCTACACCTTC.

V is TRBV18 and J is TRBJ2-5; 7 bases fit TRBD2. The CDR3 covers 16 residues. The germline CDR1 and CDR2 sequences are KGHSH and LQKENI. J was trimmed by 6 bases and V by 2 bases; bases with no gene match: 12. Here the CDR3 DNA reads TGTGCCAGCTCACCAACCTCTGCGGGAGCGGGGAAGACCCAGTACTTC. Translation: CASSPTSAGAGKTQYF.

This sequence joins TRBV7-3 and TRBJ2-3; 8 bases align to TRBD2. Germline CDR1 is SGHTA and CDR2 is FQGTGA. Trimming took 8 bases from V and 4 from J; bases not matched to a gene: 8. The CDR3 length is 14 residues. CDR3: CASGAGGLADTQYF. The CDR3 nucleotides are TGTGCCAGCGGTGCGGGAGGTCTTGCAGATACGCAGTATTTT. The variable domain in full, completed from reference TRBV7-3 and TRBJ2-3, reads GAGVSQTPSNKVTEKGKYVELRCDPISGHTALYWYRQSLGQGPEFLIYFQGTGAADDSGLPNDRFFAVRPEGSVSTLKIQRTERGDSAVYLCASGAGGLADTQYFGPGTRLTVL.

V is TRBV5-1 and J is TRBJ2-5; the D gene is possibly TRBD1 (7 bases). This CDR3 comprises 15 residues. V was cut by 4 bases and J by 5 bases, with 18 bases left in between. Germline CDR1 reads SGHRS; CDR2 reads YFSETQ. The CDR3 is CASSTSRGSGETQYF. In nucleotides, the CDR3 is TGCGCCAGCAGCACTAGCAGGGGGTCGGGGGAGACCCAGTACTTC. Full variable domain (outside the CDR3, taken from reference TRBV5-1 and TRBJ2-5): KAGVTQTPRYLIKTRGQQVTLSCSPISGHRSVSWYQQTPGQGLQFLFEYFSETQRNKGNFPGRFSGRQFSNSRSEMNVSTLELGDSALYLCASSTSRGSGETQYFGPGTRLLVL.

This clonotype was recorded only once. The chain employs TRBV18 and TRBJ1-2; no reliable D call. The CDR3 sequence is 13 residues long. Trimming shortened V by 2 bases and J by 8 bases, and 12 bases separated the two germline ends. Per germline, CDR1 KGHSH and CDR2 LQKENI. The CDR3 is CASSPMTGGGYTF. The CDR3, as DNA: TGTGCCAGCTCACCAATGACGGGCGGGGGCTACACCTTC.

CDR3 DNA sequence: TGTGCCAGCACCAACACGGGAGGGCCCTACGAGCAGTACTTC. It codes for CASTNTGGPYEQYF. The chain is built from TRBV12-3 or TRBV12-4 and TRBJ2-7; TRBD2 matches 8 bases. This CDR3 comprises 14 residues. With V trimmed by 7 bases and J by 2 bases, 7 bases remained unmatched.